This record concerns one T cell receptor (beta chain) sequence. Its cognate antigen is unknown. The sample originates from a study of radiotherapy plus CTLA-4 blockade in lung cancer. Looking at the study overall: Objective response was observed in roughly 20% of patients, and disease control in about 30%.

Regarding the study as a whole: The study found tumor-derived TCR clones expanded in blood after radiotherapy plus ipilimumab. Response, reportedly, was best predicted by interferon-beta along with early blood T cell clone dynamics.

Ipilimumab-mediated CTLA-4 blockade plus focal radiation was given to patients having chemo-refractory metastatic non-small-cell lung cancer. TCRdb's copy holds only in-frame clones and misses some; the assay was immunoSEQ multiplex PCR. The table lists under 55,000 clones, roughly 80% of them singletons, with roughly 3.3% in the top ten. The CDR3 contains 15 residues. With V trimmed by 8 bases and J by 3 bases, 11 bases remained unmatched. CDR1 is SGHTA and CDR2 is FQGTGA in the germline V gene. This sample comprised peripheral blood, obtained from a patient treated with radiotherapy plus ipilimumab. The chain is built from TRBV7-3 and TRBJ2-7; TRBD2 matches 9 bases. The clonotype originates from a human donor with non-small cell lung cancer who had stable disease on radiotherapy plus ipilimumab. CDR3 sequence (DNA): TGTGCCAGCGCATTTACTAGCGGGCCCGACTACGAGCAGTACTTC. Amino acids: CASAFTSGPDYEQYF.